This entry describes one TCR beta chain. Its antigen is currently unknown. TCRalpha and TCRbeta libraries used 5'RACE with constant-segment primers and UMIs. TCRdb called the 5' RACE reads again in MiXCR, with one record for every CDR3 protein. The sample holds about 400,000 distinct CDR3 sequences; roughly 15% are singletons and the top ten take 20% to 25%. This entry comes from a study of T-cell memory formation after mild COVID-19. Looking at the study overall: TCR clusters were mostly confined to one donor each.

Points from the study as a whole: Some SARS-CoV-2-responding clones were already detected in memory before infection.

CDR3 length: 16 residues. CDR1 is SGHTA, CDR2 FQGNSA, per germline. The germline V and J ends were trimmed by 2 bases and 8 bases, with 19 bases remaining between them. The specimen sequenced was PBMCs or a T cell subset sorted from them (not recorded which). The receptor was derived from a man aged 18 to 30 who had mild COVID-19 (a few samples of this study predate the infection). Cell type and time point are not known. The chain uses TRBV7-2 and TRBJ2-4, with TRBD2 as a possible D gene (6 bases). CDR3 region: CASSLRLGEVGDIQYF. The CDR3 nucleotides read TGTGCCAGCAGCTTACGGTTGGGGGAGGTGGGTGACATTCAGTACTTC.